This T cell receptor beta chain is from a study of blood T cell repertoires in COVID-19 (dated by TCRdb to the early 2020s). Regarding the complete study: The collaborator samples originated in the United States, Italy and Spain and spanned the acute and convalescent phases of COVID-19. Nearly every sample came with metadata listing a de-identified subject ID, COVID-19 status, age in years and sex. A freely available public database, intended as a resource for researchers studying the immune response to SARS-CoV-2, is where the repertoires were released. Subjects who had been exposed to COVID-19, were actively infected with it, or had recovered from it provided the deeply sampled blood TCRbeta repertoires that made up the dataset. The material from the prospective study consisted of cDNA or gDNA derived from T cells, B-cell-depleted T cells, or PBMCs. Samples came from the ongoing ImmuneRACE study (first 160 participants) plus 1,254 subjects from 6 global collaborators. HLA class I and class II types, where available, came from metadata supplied by the sample provider rather than from assay-based typing.

This clone was picked up a small number of times. Its antigen is not yet known. No much larger clonotype is one base removed from it; base qualities were not supplied. Paper-wide results and their limitations: Clinical and demographic metadata were provided uncurated, with the amount varying by source and participant.

TCRbeta CDR3 regions were amplified from genomic DNA by means of the immunoSEQ Assay, a bias-controlled multiplex PCR. The source study handled its data this way. The number of nucleated cells in each sample was estimated from the amplification of reference gene primers within the assay. To quantify the absolute abundance of each unique TCRbeta CDR3 rearrangement, sequence reads were collapsed and filtered. For each sample, productive Simpson clonality was calculated as the square root of Simpson's diversity index over productive rearrangements. Held by TCRdb, this immuneACCESS table contains in-frame sequences only and omits some clones. Under half of the omission traces to an unresolved V gene where checked; the cause of the rest is unknown. The V and J calls and clone size come from that table; D and trimming were worked out from the DNA. The sample contains 240,000 or so clones, 70% to 90% of them found a single time. About 0.74% of the sample comes from the top ten.

Per the germline V gene (reference sequence), LNHDA is the CDR1 and SQIVND is the CDR2. Trimming removed 3 bases from V and 2 bases from J; the gene matches leave 4 bases unexplained. From cysteine to phenylalanine, the CDR3 is 18 amino acids long. Just CDR3 DNA is preserved here, 54 bases in frame from base 1. Each collaborating institution followed its own protocols to collect whole blood in K2EDTA tubes. Collaborator samples were shipped for TCRbeta analysis as frozen whole blood, isolated PBMCs, or DNA extracted from either sample type. The sequence was obtained from a woman in her 30s with acute or convalescent COVID-19. Sequencing used peripheral blood. The chain was built from TRBV19 and TRBJ2-2; the junction holds 15 bases that match TRBD2. The DNA is as follows: TGTGCCAGTAGTATCACGGGACTAGCGGGAGGAAACACCGGGGAGCTGTTTTTT. Its coded protein is CASSITGLAGGNTGELFF.